The following is a TCR beta chain sequence with its context. Its antigen is not known. Preparation of TCR beta libraries was done by quantitative 5'-RACE with molecular barcodes. TCRdb redid the calling of the 5' RACE reads with MiXCR, one entry per CDR3 protein. Of some 130,000 distinct CDR3 sequences in the sample, roughly 17% were seen once. The entry originates in a study of CD8 T cells in ankylosing spondylitis. Study-level findings and limits: Within ankylosing spondylitis blood, a TCR beta motif made up of fewer than ten highly homologous variants appeared to be characteristic. Clones linked to the disease showed a CD8+ phenotype. They occurred at relatively low frequencies in peripheral blood. Reportedly, significant enrichment of disease-linked clones occurred in matched ankylosing spondylitis synovial fluid. Some motif variants were previously reported in reactive arthritis synovial fluid and blood.

The length of the CDR3 is 17 residues. Germline CDR1 reads SEHNR; CDR2 reads FQNEAQ (reference sequence). J gave up 2 bases and V 5 bases, and 8 bases lay outside the gene matches. The sequence came from a male donor with ankylosing spondylitis. Sequences were obtained from blood, either unsorted or a sorted T cell fraction (not recorded which). The chain couples TRBV7-9 to TRBJ2-2; 10 bases match TRBD2. The CDR3 here is CASSGWTSGDNTGELFF. CDR3 in DNA: TGTGCCAGCAGCGGGTGGACTAGCGGAGACAACACCGGGGAGCTGTTTTTT.